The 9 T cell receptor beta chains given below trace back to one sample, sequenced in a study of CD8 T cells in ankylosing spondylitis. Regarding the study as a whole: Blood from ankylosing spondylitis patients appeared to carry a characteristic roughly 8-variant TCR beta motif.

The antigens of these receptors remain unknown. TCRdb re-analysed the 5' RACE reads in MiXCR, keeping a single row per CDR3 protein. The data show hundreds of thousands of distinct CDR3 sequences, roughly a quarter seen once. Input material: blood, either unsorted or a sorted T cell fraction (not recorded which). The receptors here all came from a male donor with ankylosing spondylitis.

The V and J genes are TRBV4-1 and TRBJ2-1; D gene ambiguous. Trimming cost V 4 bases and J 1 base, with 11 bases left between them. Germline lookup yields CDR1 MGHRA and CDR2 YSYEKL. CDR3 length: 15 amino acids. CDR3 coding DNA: TGCGCCAGCAGCCGGAGCTGGGGTTCCTACAATGAGCAGTTCTTC. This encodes CASSRSWGSYNEQFF.

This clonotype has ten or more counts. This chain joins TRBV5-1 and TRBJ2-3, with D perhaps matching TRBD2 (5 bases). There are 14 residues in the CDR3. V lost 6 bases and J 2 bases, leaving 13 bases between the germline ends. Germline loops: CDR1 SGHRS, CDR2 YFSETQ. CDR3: CASNWRAATDTQYF. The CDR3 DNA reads TGCGCCAGCAATTGGAGAGCGGCCACAGATACGCAGTATTTT.

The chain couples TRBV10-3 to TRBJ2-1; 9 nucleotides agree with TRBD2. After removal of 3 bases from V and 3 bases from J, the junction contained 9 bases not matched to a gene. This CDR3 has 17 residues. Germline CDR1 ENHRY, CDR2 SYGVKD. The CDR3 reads CAISDVELAGFYNEQFF. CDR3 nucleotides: TGTGCCATCAGTGACGTCGAACTAGCGGGTTTCTACAATGAGCAGTTCTTC.

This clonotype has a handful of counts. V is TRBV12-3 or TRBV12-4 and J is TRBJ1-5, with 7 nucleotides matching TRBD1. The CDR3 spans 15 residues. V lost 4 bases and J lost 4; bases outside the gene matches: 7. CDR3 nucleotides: TGTGCCAGCAGTTCAGCGAGGACAGGAAATCAGCCCCAGCATTTT. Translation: CASSSARTGNQPQHF.

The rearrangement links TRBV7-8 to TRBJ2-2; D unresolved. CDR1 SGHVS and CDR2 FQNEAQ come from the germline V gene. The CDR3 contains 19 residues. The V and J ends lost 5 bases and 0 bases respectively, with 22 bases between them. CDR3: CASSHRVSLRRSNTGELFF. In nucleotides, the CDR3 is TGTGCCAGCAGCCATAGGGTCAGCTTACGAAGATCGAACACCGGGGAGCTGTTTTTT.

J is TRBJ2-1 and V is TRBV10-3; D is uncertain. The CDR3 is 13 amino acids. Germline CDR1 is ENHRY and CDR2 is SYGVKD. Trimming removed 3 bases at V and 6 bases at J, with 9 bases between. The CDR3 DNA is TGTGCCATCAGTGACCCCACCTTCAATGAGCAGTTCTTC. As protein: CAISDPTFNEQFF.

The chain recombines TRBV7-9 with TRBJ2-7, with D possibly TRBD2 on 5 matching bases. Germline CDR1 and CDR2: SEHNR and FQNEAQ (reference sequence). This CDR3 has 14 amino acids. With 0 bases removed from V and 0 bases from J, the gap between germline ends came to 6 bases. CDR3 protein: CASSLAAASYEQYF. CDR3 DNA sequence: TGTGCCAGCAGCTTAGCAGCGGCCTCCTACGAGCAGTACTTC.

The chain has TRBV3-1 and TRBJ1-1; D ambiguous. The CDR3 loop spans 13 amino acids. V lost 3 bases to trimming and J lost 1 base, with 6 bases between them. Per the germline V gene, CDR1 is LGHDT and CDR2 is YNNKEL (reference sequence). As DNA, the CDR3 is TGTGCCAGCAGCCAGTATAGGAACACTGAAGCTTTCTTT. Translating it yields CASSQYRNTEAFF.

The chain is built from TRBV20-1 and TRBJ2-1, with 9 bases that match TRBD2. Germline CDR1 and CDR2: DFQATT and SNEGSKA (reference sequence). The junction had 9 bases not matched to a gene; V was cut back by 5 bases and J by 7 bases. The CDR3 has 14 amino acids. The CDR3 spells CSAGRGRALNEQFF. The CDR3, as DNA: TGCAGTGCTGGTCGCGGGAGGGCCTTAAATGAGCAGTTCTTC.